A selection of T cell receptor beta chains follows, all from one sample in a study of human T cells and chemical hapten exposure. TCRdb ran MiXCR on the RACE reads and lists one entry per CDR3 protein. The sample carries 180,000 or so distinct CDR3 sequences, 20% to 25% recorded once. Specimen: whole blood, collected in connection with sensitization to the hapten diphenylcyclopropenone (DPC). All receptors derive from a woman aged 45-65 years with alopecia areata. Some clones in this sample may be carry-over from other donors' samples. The CDR3 runs from the conserved cysteine through the conserved F or W. A D gene is named only where the DNA matches it firmly. Only some rows state a clone size, as once, few, many or a class for expanded clones.

J: TRBJ2-7; V: TRBV25-1; size: few; D: TRBD1; DNA: TGTGCCAGCAGTGAATGGTACAGGGGGGACTACGAGCAGTACTTC; CDR3: CASSEWYRGDYEQYF
J: TRBJ1-2; V: TRBV7-3; size: NA; D: TRBD1; DNA: TGTGCCAGCAGCCCGCAACCCGGCGGGACAGAATATGGCTACACCTTC; CDR3: CASSPQPGGTEYGYTF
J: TRBJ2-3; V: TRBV12-3/TRBV12-4; size: few; D: TRBD2; DNA: TGTGCCAGCAAGAGGACTAGCGGGAGGACAGATACGCAGTATTTT; CDR3: CASKRTSGRTDTQYF
J: TRBJ2-1; V: TRBV11-2; size: NA; D: TRBD2; DNA: TGTGCCAGCAGCTTTAGCGGGAGGGATTACAATGAGCAGTTCTTC; CDR3: CASSFSGRDYNEQFF
J: TRBJ2-3; V: TRBV11-2; size: NA; D: NA; DNA: TGTGCCAGCAGCTACACCGGGACACAAGGGGATACGCAGTATTTT; CDR3: CASSYTGTQGDTQYF
J: TRBJ2-5; V: TRBV3-1; size: NA; D: NA; DNA: TGTGCCAGCAGCCAAGAGTATGAGGAGACCCAGTACTTC; CDR3: CASSQEYEETQYF
J: TRBJ1-3; V: TRBV6-1; size: NA; D: NA; DNA: TGTGCCAGCGACAGCGGCAACTCTGGAAACACCATATATTTT; CDR3: CASDSGNSGNTIYF
J: TRBJ1-5; V: TRBV29-1; size: NA; D: NA; DNA: TGCAGCGTTGAACTGTCTAGCAATCAGCCCCAGCATTTT; CDR3: CSVELSSNQPQHF
J: TRBJ1-1; V: TRBV10-3; size: few; D: TRBD1; DNA: TGTGCCATCACCCGGGACAGCGAAGACACTGAAGCTTTCTTT; CDR3: CAITRDSEDTEAFF
J: TRBJ2-2; V: TRBV6-5; size: NA; D: TRBD2; DNA: TGTGCCAGCAGTTACATGACTAGCGGGGCTACCGGGGAGCTGTTTTTT; CDR3: CASSYMTSGATGELFF
J: TRBJ1-1; V: TRBV6-5; size: NA; D: NA; DNA: TGTGCCAGCAGCCCTCCAGGGTACACTGAAGCTTTCTTT; CDR3: CASSPPGYTEAFF
J: TRBJ1-1; V: TRBV20-1; size: NA; D: NA; DNA: TGCAGTGCAGAATACTCCCACGGGGCTGAAGCTTTCTTT; CDR3: CSAEYSHGAEAFF
J: TRBJ1-1; V: TRBV6-6; size: few; D: NA; DNA: TGTGCCAGCAGTTATGCCGGCTTAGGGACTGAAGCTTTCTTT; CDR3: CASSYAGLGTEAFF
J: TRBJ2-7; V: TRBV10-3; size: few; D: NA; DNA: TGTGCCATCAGTGGTACGAGAAGCTCCTACGAGCAGTACTTC; CDR3: CAISGTRSSYEQYF
J: TRBJ2-7; V: TRBV20-1; size: NA; D: TRBD2; DNA: TGCAGTGCTTTGGGACTAGCGACTAGCTCCTACGAGCAGTACTTC; CDR3: CSALGLATSSYEQYF
J: TRBJ2-7; V: TRBV5-1; size: once; D: NA; DNA: TGCGCCAGCAGCCGGTCGGGACTGCAAGGCTACGAGCAGTACTTC; CDR3: CASSRSGLQGYEQYF
J: TRBJ2-3; V: TRBV10-3; size: NA; D: NA; DNA: TGTGCCATCAGCCCCCTTGCAGCACAAAGCACAGATACGCAGTATTTT; CDR3: CAISPLAAQSTDTQYF
J: TRBJ1-5; V: TRBV7-8; size: NA; D: TRBD1; DNA: TGTGCCAGCAGCTTGGCCGGGACAGGGGATCAGCCCCAGCATTTT; CDR3: CASSLAGTGDQPQHF
J: TRBJ1-1; V: TRBV30; size: NA; D: NA; DNA: TGTGCCGGGGATGCTGGTGGTAGAACTGAAGCTTTCTTT; CDR3: CAGDAGGRTEAFF
J: TRBJ1-5; V: TRBV18; size: NA; D: NA; DNA: TGTGCCAGCTCACCGACGCAGGGCAATCAGCCCCAGCATTTT; CDR3: CASSPTQGNQPQHF
J: TRBJ2-1; V: TRBV27; size: few; D: TRBD2; DNA: TGTGCCACCCGGACTAGCGGGAGTCACAATGAGCAGTTCTTC; CDR3: CATRTSGSHNEQFF
J: TRBJ2-1; V: TRBV20-1; size: NA; D: TRBD1; DNA: TGCAGTGCTATCGGACAGGGGGGAAATGAGCAGTTCTTC; CDR3: CSAIGQGGNEQFF
J: TRBJ2-3; V: TRBV7-6; size: few; D: TRBD2; DNA: TGTGCCAGCAGCTCCCGCCCCAATCTAGCGGGAGGCACAGATACGCAGTATTTT; CDR3: CASSSRPNLAGGTDTQYF
J: TRBJ1-5; V: TRBV27; size: few; D: NA; DNA: TGTGCCAGCAGTTCTTATAGCAATCAGCCCCAGCATTTT; CDR3: CASSSYSNQPQHF
J: TRBJ1-6; V: TRBV5-5; size: few; D: NA; DNA: TGTGCCAGCAGCTCGGCAGGTGGAGAGGGCCGTACCCACTTT; CDR3: CASSSAGGEGRTHF
J: TRBJ2-1; V: TRBV29-1; size: many; D: NA; DNA: TGCAGCGTTGATTCGGTGGGGTATTCCTACAATGAGCAGTTCTTC; CDR3: CSVDSVGYSYNEQFF
J: TRBJ2-3; V: TRBV5-1; size: NA; D: NA; DNA: TGCGCCAGCAGCTTGGTGGGGCAGGGAACAGATACGCAGTATTTT; CDR3: CASSLVGQGTDTQYF
J: TRBJ2-7; V: TRBV7-2; size: NA; D: TRBD1; DNA: TGTGCCAGCAGCAGCCGCCGGGACAGTCAACAGGATGAGCAGTACTTC; CDR3: CASSSRRDSQQDEQYF
J: TRBJ1-2; V: TRBV28; size: NA; D: NA; DNA: TGTGCCAGCTCCCTCTACCCCTTGACAAGTTTAAGTGGCTACACCTTC; CDR3: CASSLYPLTSLSGYTF
J: TRBJ2-1; V: TRBV20-1; size: NA; D: NA; DNA: TGCAGTGCTAGCAAGGTAGCCTCCTACAATGAGCAGTTCTTC; CDR3: CSASKVASYNEQFF
J: TRBJ2-3; V: TRBV29-1; size: NA; D: TRBD2; DNA: TGCAGCGCTCCTCGAGCGGGAGGCGGCACAGATACGCAGTATTTT; CDR3: CSAPRAGGGTDTQYF
J: TRBJ2-1; V: TRBV11-3; size: few; D: TRBD2; DNA: TGTGCCAGCAGCTTAGTGTTTGGAAACCTAGGGACTAGCGGGAGCTACAATGAGCAGTTCTTC; CDR3: CASSLVFGNLGTSGSYNEQFF
J: TRBJ2-3; V: TRBV4-1; size: NA; D: NA; DNA: TGCGCCAGCAGCCAAGATGGGCTGGTGGATGATACGCAGTATTTT; CDR3: CASSQDGLVDDTQYF
J: TRBJ1-1; V: TRBV5-1; size: NA; D: NA; DNA: TGCGCCAGCAGCTTGCGTGTGGACACTGAAGCTTTCTTT; CDR3: CASSLRVDTEAFF
J: TRBJ1-1; V: TRBV2; size: NA; D: TRBD1; DNA: TGTGCCAGCAGTGAAGAGGGGACAGGAGTTCCAAACACTGAAGCTTCCTTT; CDR3: CASSEEGTGVPNTEASF
J: TRBJ1-1; V: TRBV5-1; size: few; D: NA; DNA: TGCGCCACTTCGAGGGGGGACTGGGAATCGGCTTTCTTT; CDR3: CATSRGDWESAFF
J: TRBJ2-1; V: TRBV5-1; size: NA; D: TRBD2; DNA: TGCGCCAGCAGCTCGGGACTAGCGGCGGACAATGAGCAGTTCTTC; CDR3: CASSSGLAADNEQFF
J: TRBJ2-5; V: TRBV10-3; size: few; D: NA; DNA: TGTGCCATCAGTACCAAAGAGACCCAGTACTTC; CDR3: CAISTKETQYF
J: TRBJ2-1; V: TRBV9; size: NA; D: NA; DNA: TGTGCCAGCAGCAACCAGGTAACCAATGAGCAGTTCTTC; CDR3: CASSNQVTNEQFF
J: TRBJ1-1; V: TRBV9; size: few; D: NA; DNA: TGTGCCAGCAGCGCAACAGGGTCCACTGAAGCTTTCTTT; CDR3: CASSATGSTEAFF
J: TRBJ1-4; V: TRBV29-1; size: NA; D: NA; DNA: TGCAGCGTTGCGCCCAGGGGTGGAAGTGAAAAACTGTTTTTT; CDR3: CSVAPRGGSEKLFF
J: TRBJ2-4; V: TRBV5-1; size: NA; D: TRBD1; DNA: TGCGCCAGCAGCTCTTCCGGGACAGGGAGGGAAAACATTCAGTACTTC; CDR3: CASSSSGTGRENIQYF
J: TRBJ2-3; V: TRBV5-1; size: few; D: NA; DNA: TGCGCCAGCAGATCCGCCCTCGGGGCCAGCACAGATACGCAGTATTTT; CDR3: CASRSALGASTDTQYF
J: TRBJ2-7; V: TRBV2; size: once; D: NA; DNA: TGTGCCAGCAGCGCAGGTTTTCTCAGCTCCTACGAGCAGTACTTC; CDR3: CASSAGFLSSYEQYF
J: TRBJ1-2; V: TRBV6-1; size: NA; D: NA; DNA: TGTGCCAGCAGTGAACAGGGTTTTAACTATGGCTACACCTTC; CDR3: CASSEQGFNYGYTF
J: TRBJ1-2; V: TRBV25-1; size: NA; D: NA; DNA: TGTGCCAGCAGCGCCCCTGACCGATATGGCTACACCTTC; CDR3: CASSAPDRYGYTF
J: TRBJ2-2; V: TRBV6-1; size: few; D: NA; DNA: TGTGCCAGCAGTTCTACAAGGCCAGGAGCCGGGGAGCTGTTTTTT; CDR3: CASSSTRPGAGELFF
J: TRBJ2-1; V: TRBV18; size: NA; D: TRBD2; DNA: TGTGCCAGCTCACCGAGGACTAGCGGGAGTTACAACAATGAGCAGTTCTTC; CDR3: CASSPRTSGSYNNEQFF
J: TRBJ2-1; V: TRBV7-2; size: few; D: TRBD2; DNA: TGTGCCAGCAGCGTAACTAGCGGGAGGGCCCATGAGCAGTTCTTC; CDR3: CASSVTSGRAHEQFF
J: TRBJ1-2; V: TRBV20-1; size: NA; D: NA; DNA: TGCAGTGCTACCCAAACAGGGCTTGATGGCTACACCTTC; CDR3: CSATQTGLDGYTF
J: TRBJ1-4; V: TRBV29-1; size: NA; D: NA; DNA: TGCAGCGTGGGCGGACTGTTCAATGAAAAACTGTTTTTT; CDR3: CSVGGLFNEKLFF
J: TRBJ1-5; V: TRBV6-1; size: NA; D: NA; DNA: TGTGCCAGCAGTGAGTCGTTGGGCAATCAGCCCCAGCATTTT; CDR3: CASSESLGNQPQHF
J: TRBJ1-4; V: TRBV5-1; size: NA; D: NA; DNA: TGCGCCAGCAGCTTGGACTTGGCGACTAATGAAAAACTGTTTTTT; CDR3: CASSLDLATNEKLFF
J: TRBJ2-7; V: TRBV5-6; size: few; D: TRBD2; DNA: TGTGCCAGCAGCTTGGTTACCACTAGCGGGAGAAAGTACGAGCAGTACTTC; CDR3: CASSLVTTSGRKYEQYF
J: TRBJ2-1; V: TRBV12-3/TRBV12-4; size: few; D: TRBD2; DNA: TGTGCCAGCAGTAATTTCGGGAGGAGCGCCTACAATGAGCAGTTCTTC; CDR3: CASSNFGRSAYNEQFF
J: TRBJ2-5; V: TRBV28; size: NA; D: TRBD2; DNA: TGTGCCAGCAGCAGCGGGAGGGCGCGGACCCAGTACTTC; CDR3: CASSSGRARTQYF
J: TRBJ1-1; V: TRBV20-1; size: few; D: NA; DNA: TGCAGTGCCCGAAGAAGGGATTTTCCGAACACTGAAGCTTTCTTT; CDR3: CSARRRDFPNTEAFF
J: TRBJ1-3; V: TRBV3-1; size: NA; D: NA; DNA: TGTGCCAGCTCAAGGACGGCGAACTCTGGAAACACCATATATTTT; CDR3: CASSRTANSGNTIYF
J: TRBJ2-3; V: TRBV5-1; size: NA; D: NA; DNA: TGCGCCAGCAGCTTGGCCATCCAGGCAGGTAGCACAGATACGCAGTATTTT; CDR3: CASSLAIQAGSTDTQYF
J: TRBJ2-1; V: TRBV20-1; size: few; D: TRBD2; DNA: TGCAGTGCGGACGCTAGCGCGGGAGGGTACAATGAGCAGTTCTTC; CDR3: CSADASAGGYNEQFF